This TCR beta chain was recorded in a study of cytomegalovirus exposure and HLA in healthy donors. Study observations and caveats: The analysis excluded some indistinguishable V segments, including TRBV6-2 and TRBV6-3. It emerged from a later analysis that several of the most significant clusters appeared to be linked to common viral pathogens. Cytomegalovirus status, reportedly, was diagnosed with high specificity and sensitivity by the classifier.

CDR3 length: 15 amino acids. Germline V gene lookup returns CDR1 MGHRA and CDR2 YSYEKL. Germline trimming cut 1 base from V and 2 bases from J; bases unmatched to any gene: 2. Each donor was healthy, and each was a bone marrow donor. As concerns this clone: The antigen is unknown.

PCR used 60 Vbeta primers and 13 Jbeta primers. Data came from immunoSEQ multiplex PCR; TCRdb stores just in-frame clones and leaves some out. The table records about 120,000 clones, about 75% of them present only once. This clonotype originated in a man between 60 and 70 years old in good health and CMV-seropositive. The chain is built from TRBV4-1 and TRBJ2-5; 9 positions agree with TRBD2. The specimen was PBMCs. The CDR3, as DNA: TGCGCCAGCAGCCAAGTGGCGGGGGGGCAAGAGACCCAGTACTTC. It specifies CASSQVAGGQETQYF.